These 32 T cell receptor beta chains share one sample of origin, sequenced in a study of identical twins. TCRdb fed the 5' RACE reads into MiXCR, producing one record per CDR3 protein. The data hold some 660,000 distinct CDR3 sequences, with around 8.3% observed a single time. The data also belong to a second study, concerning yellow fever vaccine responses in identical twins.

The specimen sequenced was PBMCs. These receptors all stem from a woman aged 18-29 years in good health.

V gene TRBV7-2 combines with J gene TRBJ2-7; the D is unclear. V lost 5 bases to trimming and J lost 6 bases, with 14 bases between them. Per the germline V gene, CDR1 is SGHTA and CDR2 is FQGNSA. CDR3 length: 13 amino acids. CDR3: CASSGRPSGEQYF. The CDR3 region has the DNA TGTGCCAGCAGCGGGCGTCCTAGTGGCGAGCAGTACTTC.

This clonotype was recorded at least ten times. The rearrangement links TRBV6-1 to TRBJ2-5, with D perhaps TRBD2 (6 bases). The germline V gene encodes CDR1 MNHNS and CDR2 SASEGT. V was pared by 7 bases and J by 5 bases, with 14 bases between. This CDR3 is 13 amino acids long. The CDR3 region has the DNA TGTGCCAGCACCAGGCGGGGAGAGGAGACCCAGTACTTC. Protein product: CASTRRGEETQYF.

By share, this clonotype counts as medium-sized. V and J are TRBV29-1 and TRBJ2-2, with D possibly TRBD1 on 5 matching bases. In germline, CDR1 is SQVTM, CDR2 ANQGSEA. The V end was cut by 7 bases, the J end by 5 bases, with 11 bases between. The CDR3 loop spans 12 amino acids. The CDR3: CSGFTGTGELFF. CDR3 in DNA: TGCAGCGGTTTCACAGGTACCGGGGAGCTGTTTTTT.

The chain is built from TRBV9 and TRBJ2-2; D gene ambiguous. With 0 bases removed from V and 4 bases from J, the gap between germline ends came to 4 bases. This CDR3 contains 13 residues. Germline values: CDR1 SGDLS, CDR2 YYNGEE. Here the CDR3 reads CASSVAATGELFF. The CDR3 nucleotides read TGTGCCAGCAGCGTAGCGGCCACCGGGGAGCTGTTTTTT.

The CDR3 region has the DNA TGTGCCAGCAGCGAAAAGCGGGGTTACTACGAGCAGTACTTC. Translation: CASSEKRGYYEQYF. This chain joins TRBV7-6 and TRBJ2-7; 7 nucleotides align to TRBD2. Germline lookup yields CDR1 SGHVS and CDR2 FNYEAQ. This CDR3 is 14 amino acids long. Trimming at V came to 5 bases and at J to 3 bases, leaving 7 bases not matched to a gene. The full variable domain, in which reference TRBV7-6 and TRBJ2-7 provide the parts outside the CDR3, is GAGVSQSPRYKVTKRGQDVALRCDPISGHVSLYWYRQALGQGPEFLTYFNYEAQQDKSGLPNDRFSAERPEGSISTLTIQRTEQRDSAMYRCASSEKRGYYEQYFGPGTRLTVT.

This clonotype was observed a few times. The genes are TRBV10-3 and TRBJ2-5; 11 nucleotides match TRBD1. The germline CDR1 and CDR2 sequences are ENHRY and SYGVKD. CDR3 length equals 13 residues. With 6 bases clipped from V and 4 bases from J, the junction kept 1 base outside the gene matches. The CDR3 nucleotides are TGTGCCATCAGGGGACAGGGGGGAGAGACCCAGTACTTC. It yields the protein CAIRGQGGETQYF.

Here the CDR3 reads CASSPRQEGKLFF. CDR3 nucleotides: TGTGCCAGCAGCCCACGACAGGAGGGAAAACTGTTTTTT. This chain uses TRBV7-9 with TRBJ1-4; D perhaps matches TRBD1 (6 bases). The germline gives CDR1 SEHNR, CDR2 FQNEAQ (reference sequence). V lost 5 bases and J 10 bases, leaving 14 bases between the germline ends. CDR3 length: 13 residues.

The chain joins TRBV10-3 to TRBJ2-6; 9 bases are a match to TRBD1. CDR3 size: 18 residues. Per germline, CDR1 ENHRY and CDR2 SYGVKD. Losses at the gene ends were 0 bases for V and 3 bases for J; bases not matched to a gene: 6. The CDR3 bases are TGTGCCATCAGTGAGTCTGACACAGGGGGCAATGGGGCCAACGTCCTGACTTTC. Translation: CAISESDTGGNGANVLTF.

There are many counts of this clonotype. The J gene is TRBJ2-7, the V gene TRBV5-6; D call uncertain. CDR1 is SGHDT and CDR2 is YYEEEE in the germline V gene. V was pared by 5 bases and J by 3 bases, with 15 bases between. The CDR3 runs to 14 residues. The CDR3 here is CASSSSELDYEQYF. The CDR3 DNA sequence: TGTGCCAGCAGTTCCTCGGAACTGGACTACGAGCAGTACTTC. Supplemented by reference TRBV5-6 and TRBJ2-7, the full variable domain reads DAGVTQSPTHLIKTRGQQVTLRCSPKSGHDTVSWYQQALGQGPQFIFQYYEEEERQRGNFPDRFSGHQFPNYSSELNVNALLLGDSALYLCASSSSELDYEQYFGPGTRLTVT.

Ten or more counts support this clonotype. This CDR3 is CASSYVFGTGGADTQYF. The CDR3 DNA is TGTGCCAGCAGTTACGTTTTCGGGACAGGGGGCGCAGATACGCAGTATTTT. The chain uses TRBV6-5 and TRBJ2-3; the match to TRBD1 covers 12 bases. V was clipped by 2 bases and J by 4 bases; unmatched bases: 7. This CDR3 spans 17 amino acids. Per the germline V gene, CDR1 is MNHEY and CDR2 is SVGAGI.

The CDR3 spells CATSDSGSRETQYF. The CDR3 nucleotides are TGTGCCACCAGTGATAGCGGGAGTCGAGAGACCCAGTACTTC. The gene calls are TRBV24-1 and TRBJ2-5; 8 positions agree with TRBD2. V was clipped by 3 bases and J by 4 bases; unmatched bases: 3. The length of the CDR3 is 14 residues. Looked up from germline, CDR1 is KGHDR and CDR2 is SFDVKD.

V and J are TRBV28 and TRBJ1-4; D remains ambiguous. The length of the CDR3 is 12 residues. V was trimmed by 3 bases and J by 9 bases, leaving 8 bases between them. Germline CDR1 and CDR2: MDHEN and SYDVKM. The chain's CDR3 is CASSFYQQKLFF. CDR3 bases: TGTGCCAGCAGTTTTTATCAACAAAAACTGTTTTTT.

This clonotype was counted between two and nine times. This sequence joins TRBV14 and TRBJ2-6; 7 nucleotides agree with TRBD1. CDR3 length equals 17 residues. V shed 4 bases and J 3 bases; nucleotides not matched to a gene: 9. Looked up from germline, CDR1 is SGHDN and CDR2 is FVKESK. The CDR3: CASSRYRGAGGANVLTF. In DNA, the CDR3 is TGTGCCAGCAGCCGATACAGGGGAGCCGGTGGGGCCAACGTCCTGACTTTC.

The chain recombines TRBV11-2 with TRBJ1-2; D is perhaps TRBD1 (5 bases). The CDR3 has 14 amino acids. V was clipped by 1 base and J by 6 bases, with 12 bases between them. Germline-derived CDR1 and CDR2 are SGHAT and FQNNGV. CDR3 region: CASSLGGAIDGYTF. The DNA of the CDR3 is TGTGCCAGCAGCTTAGGGGGCGCGATTGATGGCTACACCTTC.

The CDR3 loop is CASSRGAGQFF. The CDR3 coding sequence is TGTGCCAGCAGTCGGGGCGCGGGGCAGTTCTTC. The chain combines TRBV6-2 or TRBV6-3 with TRBJ2-1; D assignment may be TRBD1 or TRBD2 (5 bases each). The CDR3 has 11 amino acids. V was pared by 5 bases and J by 12 bases, with 11 bases between. Per the germline V gene, CDR1 is MNHEY and CDR2 is SVGEGT.

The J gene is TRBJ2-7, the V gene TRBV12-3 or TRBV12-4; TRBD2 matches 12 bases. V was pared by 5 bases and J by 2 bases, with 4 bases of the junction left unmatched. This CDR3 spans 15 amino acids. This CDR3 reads CASSTSSGRAYEQYF. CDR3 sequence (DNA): TGTGCCAGCAGTACGTCTAGCGGGAGGGCCTACGAGCAGTACTTC.

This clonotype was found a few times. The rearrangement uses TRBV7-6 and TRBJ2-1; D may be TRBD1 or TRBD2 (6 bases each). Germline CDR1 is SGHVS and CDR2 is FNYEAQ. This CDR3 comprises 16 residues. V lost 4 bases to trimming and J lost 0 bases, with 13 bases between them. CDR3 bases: TGTGCCAGCAGCTCTACCGGGGGCCCCTCCTACAATGAGCAGTTCTTC. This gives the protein CASSSTGGPSYNEQFF.

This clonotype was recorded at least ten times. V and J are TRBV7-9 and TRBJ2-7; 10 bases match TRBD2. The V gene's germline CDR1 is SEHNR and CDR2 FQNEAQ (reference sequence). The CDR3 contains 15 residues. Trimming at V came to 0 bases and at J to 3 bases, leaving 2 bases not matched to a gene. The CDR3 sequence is CASSLAGLADYEQYF. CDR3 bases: TGTGCCAGCAGCTTAGCTGGACTAGCGGACTACGAGCAGTACTTC.

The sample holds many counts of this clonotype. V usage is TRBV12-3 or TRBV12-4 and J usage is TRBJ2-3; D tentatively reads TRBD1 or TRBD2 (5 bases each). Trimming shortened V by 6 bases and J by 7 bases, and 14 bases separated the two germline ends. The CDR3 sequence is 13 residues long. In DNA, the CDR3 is TGTGCCAGCAGCCGGGGACGGGATAATACGCAGTATTTT. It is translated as CASSRGRDNTQYF.

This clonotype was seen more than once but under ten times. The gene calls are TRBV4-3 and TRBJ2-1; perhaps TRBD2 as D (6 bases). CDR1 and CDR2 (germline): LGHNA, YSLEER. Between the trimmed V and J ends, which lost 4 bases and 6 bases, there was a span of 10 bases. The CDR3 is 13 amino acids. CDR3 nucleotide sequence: TGCGCCAGCAGCCGCGCGGGGCCCAATGAGCAGTTCTTC. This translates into CASSRAGPNEQFF.

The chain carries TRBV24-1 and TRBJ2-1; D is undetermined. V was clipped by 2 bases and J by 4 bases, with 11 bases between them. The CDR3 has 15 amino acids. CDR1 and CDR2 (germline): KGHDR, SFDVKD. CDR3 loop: CATSDWGRDYNEQFF. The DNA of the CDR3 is TGTGCCACCAGTGATTGGGGTCGAGATTACAATGAGCAGTTCTTC.

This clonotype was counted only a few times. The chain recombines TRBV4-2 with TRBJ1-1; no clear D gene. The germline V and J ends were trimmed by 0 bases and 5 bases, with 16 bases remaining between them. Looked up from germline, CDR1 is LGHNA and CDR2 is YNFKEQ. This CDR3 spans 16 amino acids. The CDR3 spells CASSQDGEALGTEAFF. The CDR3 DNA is TGTGCCAGCAGCCAAGATGGGGAGGCCCTAGGGACTGAAGCTTTCTTT.

Here the CDR3 reads CASSLVPTSGPYEQYF. The CDR3 DNA follows: TGTGCCAGCAGCTTAGTCCCGACTAGCGGCCCCTACGAGCAGTACTTC. The gene calls are TRBV11-2 and TRBJ2-7; 9 positions match TRBD2. This CDR3 has 16 amino acids. The junction had 6 bases not matched to a gene; V was cut back by 1 base and J by 2 bases. The germline V gene has CDR1 SGHAT and CDR2 FQNNGV.

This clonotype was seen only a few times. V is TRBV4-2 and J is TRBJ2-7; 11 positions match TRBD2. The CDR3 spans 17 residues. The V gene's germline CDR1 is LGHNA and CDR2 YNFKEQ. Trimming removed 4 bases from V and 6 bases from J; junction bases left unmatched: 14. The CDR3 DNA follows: TGTGCCAGCAGCCGAGGGACTAGCGGACTCCAGGGGGGCGAGCAGTACTTC. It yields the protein CASSRGTSGLQGGEQYF.

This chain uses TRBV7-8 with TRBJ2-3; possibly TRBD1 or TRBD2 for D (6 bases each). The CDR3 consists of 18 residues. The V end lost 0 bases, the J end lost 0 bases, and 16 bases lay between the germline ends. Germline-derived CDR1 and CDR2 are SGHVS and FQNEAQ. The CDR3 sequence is CASSLALRDGGSTDTQYF. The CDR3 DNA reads TGTGCCAGCAGCTTAGCGCTCAGGGACGGGGGCAGCACAGATACGCAGTATTTT.

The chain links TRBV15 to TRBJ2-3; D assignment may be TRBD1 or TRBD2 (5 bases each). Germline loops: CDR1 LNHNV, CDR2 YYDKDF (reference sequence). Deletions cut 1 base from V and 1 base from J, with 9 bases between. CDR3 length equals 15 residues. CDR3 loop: CATSRGGLGTDTQYF. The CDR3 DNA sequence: TGTGCCACCAGCAGAGGGGGGTTAGGCACAGATACGCAGTATTTT.

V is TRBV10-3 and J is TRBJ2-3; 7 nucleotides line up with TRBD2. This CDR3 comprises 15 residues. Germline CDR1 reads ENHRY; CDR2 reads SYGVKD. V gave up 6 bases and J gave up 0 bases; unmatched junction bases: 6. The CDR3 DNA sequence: TGTGCCATCAGAACAAGCGGGGCTAGCACAGATACGCAGTATTTT. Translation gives CAIRTSGASTDTQYF.

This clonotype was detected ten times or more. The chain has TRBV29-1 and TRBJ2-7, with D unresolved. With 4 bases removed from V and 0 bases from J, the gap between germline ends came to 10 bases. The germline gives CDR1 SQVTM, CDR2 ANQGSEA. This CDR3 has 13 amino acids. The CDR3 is CSVAELLSYEQYF. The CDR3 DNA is TGCAGCGTTGCGGAGCTTCTCTCCTACGAGCAGTACTTC.

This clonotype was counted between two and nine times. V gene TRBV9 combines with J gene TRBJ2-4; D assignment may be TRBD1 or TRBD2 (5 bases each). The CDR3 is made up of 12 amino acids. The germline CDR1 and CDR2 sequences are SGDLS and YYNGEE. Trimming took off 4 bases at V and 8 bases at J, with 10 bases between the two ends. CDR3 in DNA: TGTGCCAGCAGCCTCCGAGGGGACATTCAGTACTTC. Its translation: CASSLRGDIQYF.

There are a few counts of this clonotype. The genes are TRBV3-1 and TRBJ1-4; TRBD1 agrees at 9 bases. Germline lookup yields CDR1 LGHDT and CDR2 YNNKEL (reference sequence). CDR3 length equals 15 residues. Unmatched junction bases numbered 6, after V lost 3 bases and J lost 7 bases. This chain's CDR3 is CASSHGDREFEKLFF. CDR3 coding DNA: TGTGCCAGCAGCCATGGGGACAGGGAGTTTGAAAAACTGTTTTTT.

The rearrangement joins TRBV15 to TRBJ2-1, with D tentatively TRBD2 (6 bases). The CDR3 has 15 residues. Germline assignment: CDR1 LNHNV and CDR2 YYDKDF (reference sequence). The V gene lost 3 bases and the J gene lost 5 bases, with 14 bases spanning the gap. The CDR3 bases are TGTGCCACCAGCAGCAAACGACTAGTGGACAATGAGCAGTTCTTC. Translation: CATSSKRLVDNEQFF.

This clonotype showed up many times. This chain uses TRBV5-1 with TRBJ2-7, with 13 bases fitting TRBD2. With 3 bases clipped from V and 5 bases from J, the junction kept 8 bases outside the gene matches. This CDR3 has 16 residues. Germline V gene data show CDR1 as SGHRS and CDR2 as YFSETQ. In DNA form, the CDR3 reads TGCGCCAGCAGCTACGGACTAGCGGGAGACTTCGACGAGCAGTACTTC. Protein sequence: CASSYGLAGDFDEQYF. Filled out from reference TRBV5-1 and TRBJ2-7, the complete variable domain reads KAGVTQTPRYLIKTRGQQVTLSCSPISGHRSVSWYQQTPGQGLQFLFEYFSETQRNKGNFPGRFSGRQFSNSRSEMNVSTLELGDSALYLCASSYGLAGDFDEQYFGPGTRLTVT.